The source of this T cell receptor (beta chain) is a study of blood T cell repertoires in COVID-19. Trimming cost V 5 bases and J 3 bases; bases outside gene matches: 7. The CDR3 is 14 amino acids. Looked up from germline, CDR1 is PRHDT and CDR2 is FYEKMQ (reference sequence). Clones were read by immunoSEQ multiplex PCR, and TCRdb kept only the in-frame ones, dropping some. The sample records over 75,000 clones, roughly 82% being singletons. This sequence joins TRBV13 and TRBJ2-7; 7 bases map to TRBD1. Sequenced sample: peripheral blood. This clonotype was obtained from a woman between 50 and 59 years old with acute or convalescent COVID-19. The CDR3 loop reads CASSTRDRVYEQYF. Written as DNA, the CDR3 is TGTGCCAGCAGCACTAGGGACAGAGTCTACGAGCAGTACTTC.